This T cell receptor (beta chain) was retrieved from a study of tumor-infiltrating lymphocytes in primary liver carcinoma. From germline, CDR1 is SQVTM and CDR2 ANQGSEA. V lost 4 bases and J lost 6, with 18 bases in between. The CDR3 loop spans 15 amino acids. The template, approximately 500 ng total RNA, yielded TCR beta cDNA made with a constant-region primer. TCR beta libraries came from three nested multiplex PCR rounds using slightly modified ARM-PCR. A C-beta reverse primer and TRBV1-TRBV30 forward primers served in each of the first two PCR rounds, at 9 to 11 cycles apiece. TCRdb redid the calling of the multiplex PCR reads with MiXCR, one entry per CDR3 protein. This sample yields about 190,000 distinct CDR3 sequences, of which approximately 86% are seen a single time; over 15% belongs to the top ten. Findings of the study overall: Only about 8-25% of top clones were detected in each of the five tumor regions.

Concerning this clonotype: The antigen is unknown. Given a much more abundant clone one base away, this may be a read error.

Scientists recovered RNA and DNA together from roughly 21-30 mg of unsorted bulk tissue. Whichever tumor sample was examined, it had over 80% viable tumor cells. The sample was tumor tissue from primary liver carcinoma. The chain joins TRBV29-1 to TRBJ2-2; the D call may be TRBD1 or TRBD2 (6 bases each). The sequence derives from a man between 40 and 49 years old with primary liver carcinoma and hepatitis B virus infection. The CDR3 spells CSVGMGGAWSGELFF. The CDR3 bases are TGCAGCGTTGGGATGGGGGGCGCATGGTCCGGGGAGCTGTTTTTT.